A selection of T cell receptor beta chains follows, all from one sample in a study of T cell responses to AZD1222 COVID-19 vaccine. Data came from immunoSEQ multiplex PCR; TCRdb stores just in-frame clones and leaves some out. The data show fewer than 120,000 clones, just under 95% seen once. Sequenced material: peripheral blood, taken 28 days after the second AZD1222 dose. The receptors derive from an adult who received the AZD1222 COVID-19 vaccine. Each CDR3 is given with its conserved first and last residue. The D gene is left open where the match is weak. Size is stated for part of the rows, as once, few or many counts, or as a class when the clone is expanded.

.,TRBJ1-2,TRBV19,TRBD1,TGTGCCAGTGACCCCGGACAGGACTTCCTATATGGCTACACCTTC,CASDPGQDFLYGYTF
few,TRBJ2-1,TRBV7-8,.,TGTGCCAGCAACGCGGGGGCCCTTCGCAATGAGCAGTTCTTC,CASNAGALRNEQFF
.,TRBJ1-1,TRBV7-9,TRBD1,TGTGCCAGCAGCTTAACAGGGGTGAACACTGAAGCTTTCTTT,CASSLTGVNTEAFF
.,TRBJ1-2,TRBV24-1,.,TGTGCCACCAGTGAAACCCCCAGTATCGGTGGCTACACCTTC,CATSETPSIGGYTF
.,TRBJ2-7,TRBV19,TRBD2,TGTGCCAGTAGAGATCGGGCTAGCGGGGGACAATACGAGCAGTACTTC,CASRDRASGGQYEQYF
.,TRBJ1-2,TRBV29-1,.,TGCAGCGTTGACGTAGGGCTCTATGGCTACACCTTC,CSVDVGLYGYTF
.,TRBJ1-5,TRBV19,TRBD1,TGTGCCAGTAGTTGGGACAGTGTTAGCAATCAGCCCCAGCATTTT,CASSWDSVSNQPQHF
.,TRBJ1-1,TRBV6-4,.,TGTGCCAGCAGTCTGACAAACGGTGACACTGAAGCTTTCTTT,CASSLTNGDTEAFF
.,TRBJ1-1,TRBV5-4,.,TGTGCCAGCAGCTTGAGGACCGGGGGTTTCACTGAAGCTTTCTTT,CASSLRTGGFTEAFF
.,TRBJ1-4,TRBV7-2,TRBD1,TGTGCCAGCAGCTTAGTTCAGGGGGCAGACGAAAAACTGTTTTTT,CASSLVQGADEKLFF
.,TRBJ1-3,TRBV5-1,TRBD1,TGCGCCAGCAGCTGGGGGACAGGGAGTTTTGGAAACACCATATATTTT,CASSWGTGSFGNTIYF
.,TRBJ1-1,TRBV18,.,TGTGCCAGCTCACCGGACGGAGTGAACACTGAAGCTTTCTTT,CASSPDGVNTEAFF
.,TRBJ2-3,TRBV4-3,.,TGCGCCAGCAGCCGGATATTCACAGATACGCAGTATTTT,CASSRIFTDTQYF
.,TRBJ2-7,TRBV4-3,TRBD1,TGCGCCAGCAGCCTGGACAGGGGGTCCTACGAGCAGTACTTC,CASSLDRGSYEQYF
few,TRBJ1-1,TRBV20-1,.,TGCAGTGCTAGGGAAGCCTATGAAGCTTTCTTT,CSAREAYEAFF
.,TRBJ2-7,TRBV7-2,TRBD1,TGTGCCAGCAGCTACCCTGGACAGGTCTTCTCCTACGAGCAGTACTTC,CASSYPGQVFSYEQYF
.,TRBJ2-7,TRBV11-3,.,TGTGCCAGCAGCTTAGTATCGGCTTCCGAGCAGTACTTC,CASSLVSASEQYF
.,TRBJ2-7,TRBV5-4,.,TGTGCCAGCAGCTTGTTGACGGATTCCTACGAGCAGTACTTC,CASSLLTDSYEQYF
.,TRBJ1-5,TRBV18,.,TGTGCCAGCTCACCAGATCGGAATCAGCCCCAGCATTTT,CASSPDRNQPQHF
.,TRBJ1-5,TRBV6-5,.,TGTGCCAGCACTGGGAGGGGGGCTTCAAATCAGCCCCAGCATTTT,CASTGRGASNQPQHF
.,TRBJ1-4,TRBV28,.,TGTGCCAGCAGCAGGAGTTCTAATGAAAAACTGTTTTTT,CASSRSSNEKLFF
once,TRBJ2-7,TRBV29-1,TRBD1,TGCAGCGCAGTGGGACAGGCACTTGTCGGCGAGCAGTACTTC,CSAVGQALVGEQYF
.,TRBJ1-3,TRBV9,.,TGTGCCAGCAGCGTAAGCCCCCCGGGGTCCTCTGGAAACACCATATATTTT,CASSVSPPGSSGNTIYF
.,TRBJ2-1,TRBV2,.,TGTGCCAGCAGCAAGGACGAACAGGGCTACAATGAGCAGTTCTTC,CASSKDEQGYNEQFF
.,TRBJ2-4,TRBV19,.,TGTGCCAGTAGTACCAACCCGGGGAGGCTAGCCAAAAACATTCAGTACTTC,CASSTNPGRLAKNIQYF
.,TRBJ1-2,TRBV28,TRBD1,TGTGCCAGCAGCGACCCGGGACAGGCAGCTAACTATGGCTACACCTTC,CASSDPGQAANYGYTF
.,TRBJ1-6,TRBV7-6,.,TGTGCCAGCAGCCAACTCCGGGGGCAGGGATATAATTCACCCCTCCACTTT,CASSQLRGQGYNSPLHF
.,TRBJ1-5,TRBV28,.,TGTGCCAGCACACCTGACAGTAATCAGCCCCAGCATTTT,CASTPDSNQPQHF
once,TRBJ1-3,TRBV24-1,.,TGTGCCACCAGTGACGGGCTCGCTTCTGGAAACACCATATATTTT,CATSDGLASGNTIYF
.,TRBJ2-3,TRBV5-1,TRBD2,TGCGCCAGCAGCAGGAAGCCGGCCGGGACTAGCGGGGGGAGCACAGATACGCAGTATTTT,CASSRKPAGTSGGSTDTQYF
.,TRBJ1-2,TRBV7-9,TRBD1,TGTGCCAGCAGCCAGTTGGGGCAGGGGGTCCTTTTTAACTATGGCTACACCTTC,CASSQLGQGVLFNYGYTF
.,TRBJ2-5,TRBV10-3,TRBD1,TGTGCCTCGCGGACAGGGCAAGAGACCCAGTACTTC,CASRTGQETQYF
few,TRBJ1-4,TRBV15,TRBD1,TGTGCCACCAGCAGAGATTCAGGGACAGGGGGTGAAAAACTGTTTTTT,CATSRDSGTGGEKLFF
.,TRBJ2-3,TRBV29-1,.,TGCAGCGTTGAAGGGACTACCAGCACAGATACGCAGTATTTT,CSVEGTTSTDTQYF
.,TRBJ1-5,TRBV15,.,TGTGCCACCAGCAGAGATTCGCGCAGGCTTTTGGGCAATCAGCCCCAGCATTTT,CATSRDSRRLLGNQPQHF
.,TRBJ2-2,TRBV4-3,.,TGCGCCAGCAGCCAAGCGATAAGTTCGAACACCGGGGAGCTGTTTTTT,CASSQAISSNTGELFF
once,TRBJ1-5,TRBV6-5,TRBD1,TGTGCCAGCAGATTAGACAGGGACGGTCAGCCCCAGCATTTT,CASRLDRDGQPQHF
.,TRBJ1-5,TRBV2,.,TGTGCCAGCAGCATAGACGCATCCAATCAGCCCCAGCATTTT,CASSIDASNQPQHF
.,TRBJ2-7,TRBV30,.,TGTGCCTGGAGCAGGCACTCACCGCCCTACGAGCAGTACTTC,CAWSRHSPPYEQYF
.,TRBJ1-2,TRBV19,.,TGTGCCAGCCACCGCGGACACCTCTATGGCTACACCTTC,CASHRGHLYGYTF
.,TRBJ1-2,TRBV4-1,.,TGCGCCAGCAGCCAAGTAGGGGCGTTTTATGGCTACACCTTC,CASSQVGAFYGYTF